Listed here are 9 T cell receptor beta chains from one sample, sequenced in a study of T cell responses to AZD1222 COVID-19 vaccine. Libraries were prepared by immunoSEQ multiplex PCR; TCRdb keeps only in-frame clonotypes and omits some of them. The sample has 130,000 to 150,000 clones, about 86% seen once. The material was peripheral blood, obtained 28 days after the second AZD1222 dose. Receptors were obtained from an adult who received the AZD1222 COVID-19 vaccine.

This clone was detected only once. The chain joins TRBV7-8 to TRBJ1-5; no clear D gene. This CDR3 has 14 amino acids. Trimming removed 0 bases at V and 0 bases at J, with 3 bases between. In germline, CDR1 is SGHVS, CDR2 FQNEAQ. The CDR3 DNA follows: TGTGCCAGCAGCTTAGCAGATAGCAATCAGCCCCAGCATTTT. It encodes CASSLADSNQPQHF. The whole variable domain, remainder taken from reference TRBV7-8 and TRBJ1-5, is GAGVSQSPRYKVAKRGQDVALRCDPISGHVSLFWYQQALGQGPEFLTYFQNEAQLDKSGLPSDRFFAERPEGSVSTLKIQRTQQEDSAVYLCASSLADSNQPQHFGDGTRLSIL.

V is TRBV28 and J is TRBJ2-1; D remains ambiguous. Per the germline V gene, CDR1 is MDHEN and CDR2 is SYDVKM. V lost 3 bases and J 12 bases, leaving 12 bases between the germline ends. The CDR3 has 12 amino acids. Written as DNA, the CDR3 is TGTGCCAGCAGTTTTTGGAACTGGAGGCAGTTCTTC. Its translation is CASSFWNWRQFF.

The genes are TRBV7-2 and TRBJ1-6; 8 nucleotides agree with TRBD1. CDR1 and CDR2 from the germline V gene are SGHTA and FQGNSA. The V segment lost 5 bases and the J segment 7 bases; nucleotides outside the gene matches: 19. CDR3 length equals 19 residues. For the CDR3, the DNA is TGTGCCAGCAGCCCTCTAGGACAGGGATATGGGGGGGCCAATTCACCCCTCCACTTT. Protein product: CASSPLGQGYGGANSPLHF.

The chain uses TRBV20-1 and TRBJ2-2, with unresolved D. In germline, CDR1 is DFQATT, CDR2 SNEGSKA (reference sequence). The CDR3 spans 12 residues. V lost 3 bases to trimming and J lost 8 bases, with 10 bases between them. CDR3 DNA: TGCAGTGCTAGTCCCCCCATTGGGGAGCTGTTTTTT. Encoded protein: CSASPPIGELFF.

The sample holds one count of this clone. The genes are TRBV18 and TRBJ2-1; the D gene is possibly TRBD2 (6 bases). V lost 6 bases and J lost 6, with 18 bases in between. CDR1 is KGHSH, CDR2 LQKENI, per germline. CDR3 length: 15 amino acids. The CDR3 spells CASSPSAGMGNEQFF. Here the CDR3 DNA reads TGTGCCAGCTCCCCTTCCGCGGGGATGGGCAATGAGCAGTTCTTC.

The chain joins TRBV2 to TRBJ1-5; D unclear. The CDR3 sequence is 12 residues long. Trimming cost V 4 bases and J 6 bases, with 7 bases left between them. The germline V gene has CDR1 SNHLY and CDR2 FYNNEI. This chain's CDR3 is CASSGWLQPQHF. CDR3 in DNA: TGTGCCAGCAGTGGTTGGCTTCAGCCCCAGCATTTT.

J is TRBJ1-1 and V is TRBV5-4, with unresolved D. In germline, CDR1 is SGHNT, CDR2 YYREEE (reference sequence). This CDR3 comprises 14 residues. V lost 0 bases to trimming and J lost 7 bases, with 13 bases between them. CDR3 amino acids: CASSLEPSVGEAFF. The CDR3 bases are TGTGCCAGCAGCTTGGAACCGAGCGTAGGTGAAGCTTTCTTT.

This clone came up once. This sequence joins TRBV9 and TRBJ2-3; D possibly corresponds to TRBD1 (6 bases). The CDR3 consists of 14 residues. Trimming removed 3 bases at V and 1 base at J, with 9 bases between. From germline, CDR1 is SGDLS and CDR2 YYNGEE. In nucleotides, the CDR3 is TGTGCCAGCAGCGCACCAGGGGGCACAGATACGCAGTATTTT. Protein sequence: CASSAPGGTDTQYF.

The chain uses TRBV28 and TRBJ1-4; tentatively, D is TRBD1 (6 bases). V was clipped by 6 bases and J by 8 bases, with 16 bases between them. The germline CDR1 and CDR2 sequences are MDHEN and SYDVKM. CDR3 size: 14 residues. The CDR3 protein is CASSEGGNREKLFF. The DNA for the CDR3 is TGTGCCAGCAGCGAAGGGGGGAACCGAGAAAAACTGTTTTTT.